The table lists the clone carrying this T cell receptor beta chain with a few counts. Its target is unknown. The record originates from a study of CD4+ T cells in melanoma. General observations from the study: CD8+ T cell, macrophage and B cell function reportedly correlated with neoantigen-specific CD4+ T cells. Diverse differentiation states were reported for melanoma neoantigen-specific CD4+ T cells.

The CDR3 has 16 residues. Per the germline V gene, CDR1 is MGHRA and CDR2 is YSYEKL. V shed 0 bases and J shed 0 bases, with 9 bases lying between them. Assay used: immunoSEQ multiplex PCR; TCRdb lists only in-frame clones, some missing. The table includes some 19,000 clones, about three quarters detected once. This sequence joins TRBV4-1 and TRBJ1-5; D unresolved. The TCR comes from a human donor with melanoma. The DNA of the CDR3 is TGCGCCAGCAGCCAAGATCGGAGAAATAGCAATCAGCCCCAGCATTTT. It encodes CASSQDRRNSNQPQHF.